Below, 19 T cell receptor beta chains from the same sample are listed, as sequenced in a study of shared clonotypes between healthy human individuals. TCRdb's copy holds only in-frame clones and misses some; the assay was immunoSEQ multiplex PCR. The data show about half a million clones, about 78% seen once. The material sequenced was PBMCs. These receptors all stem from a woman in her forties in good health. Some clones in this sample may be carry-over from other donors' samples.

This clone came up once. This chain uses TRBV6-1 with TRBJ2-7; 13 positions agree with TRBD2. The CDR3 has 14 residues. Losses at the gene ends were 11 bases for V and 0 bases for J; bases not matched to a gene: 4. Germline values: CDR1 MNHNS, CDR2 SASEGT. The chain's CDR3 is CAGGTSGTSYEQYF. The CDR3 region has the DNA TGTGCCGGGGGGACTAGCGGGACCTCCTACGAGCAGTACTTC.

In this sample, this clone turned up once. The rearrangement uses TRBV4-2 and TRBJ2-7; D possibly corresponds to TRBD2 (6 bases). The germline CDR1 and CDR2 sequences are LGHNA and YNFKEQ. V was pared by 0 bases and J by 0 bases, with 18 bases between. The length of the CDR3 is 18 residues. CDR3 in DNA: TGTGCCAGCAGCCAAGATCTTTCATGGGGAGGAGGCTCCTACGAGCAGTACTTC. Amino acid sequence: CASSQDLSWGGGSYEQYF.

The table lists this clone with a few counts. V usage is TRBV18 and J usage is TRBJ1-1; perhaps TRBD1 as D (5 bases). The CDR3 has 13 residues. Trimming took 6 bases from V and 7 from J, leaving 15 bases between them. CDR1 and CDR2 from the germline V gene are KGHSH and LQKENI. In DNA form, the CDR3 reads TGTGCCAGCTCCAAAGGTTGGGGGGATGAAGCTTTCTTT. This gives the protein CASSKGWGDEAFF.

The chain couples TRBV27 to TRBJ2-3; the D gene is possibly TRBD1 (5 bases). Trimming took off 7 bases at V and 9 bases at J, with 20 bases between the two ends. The CDR3 spans 14 residues. Per the germline V gene, CDR1 is MNHEY and CDR2 is SMNVEV (reference sequence). This CDR3 is CASTLGAHSLTQYF. The CDR3 nucleotides are TGTGCCAGCACCCTTGGGGCGCACAGTTTGACGCAGTATTTT.

This clone has just a few counts. A read error is possible here, since a much larger clone lies one base away. This chain links TRBV25-1 with TRBJ1-2; D gene uncertain. V lost 4 bases and J lost 3, with 6 bases in between. The CDR3 loop spans 12 amino acids. Per the germline V gene, CDR1 is MGHDK and CDR2 is SYGVNS. The CDR3 DNA reads as TGTGCCAGCAGTGCAGGAGACTATGGCTACACCTTC. Translating it yields CASSAGDYGYTF.

The chain has TRBV5-1 and TRBJ1-1; TRBD1 matches at 8 bases. The CDR3 is made up of 15 amino acids. V shed 4 bases, J shed 2 bases, and the junction held 7 bases outside the gene matches. CDR1 and CDR2 from the germline V gene are SGHRS and YFSETQ. The CDR3 region has the DNA TGCGCCAGCAGCCAGACAGGGGTTAGTAACACTGAAGCTTTCTTT. This gives the protein CASSQTGVSNTEAFF.

The rearrangement uses TRBV2 and TRBJ2-1, with D tentatively TRBD1 (6 bases). Germline lookup yields CDR1 SNHLY and CDR2 FYNNEI. The CDR3 consists of 12 residues. Trimming removed 6 bases at V and 5 bases at J, with 8 bases between. CDR3 amino acids: CASSRTDNEQFF. CDR3 bases: TGTGCCAGCAGCCGGACAGACAATGAGCAGTTCTTC.

This rearrangement joins TRBV7-2 to TRBJ2-7; a weak D match, TRBD1 (6 bases). This CDR3 is built from 14 residues. Germline lookup yields CDR1 SGHTA and CDR2 FQGNSA. The V and J ends lost 1 base and 2 bases respectively, with 9 bases between them. CDR3 loop: CASSLGTAAYEQYF. In DNA, the CDR3 is TGTGCCAGCAGCTTAGGGACAGCTGCCTACGAGCAGTACTTC.

This rearrangement joins TRBV28 to TRBJ1-2, with D perhaps matching TRBD1 (6 bases). Trimming took 10 bases from V and 5 from J, leaving 17 bases between them. The CDR3 has 13 residues. Germline loops: CDR1 MDHEN, CDR2 SYDVKM. CDR3 amino acids: CATGRGHGYGYTF. Here the CDR3 DNA reads TGTGCCACGGGGCGGGGGCATGGGTATGGCTACACCTTC.

The chain is built from TRBV28 and TRBJ2-7; 10 bases agree with TRBD1. The CDR3 is 16 amino acids. Germline V gene lookup returns CDR1 MDHEN and CDR2 SYDVKM. V shed 5 bases and J 5 bases; nucleotides not matched to a gene: 12. The CDR3 nucleotides read TGTGCCAGCAGTGTGACAGGGGGCTTCGTCAGGGACGAGCAGTACTTC. Protein product: CASSVTGGFVRDEQYF.

V is TRBV30 and J is TRBJ1-4, with D hard to call. Trimming shortened V by 2 bases and J by 8 bases, and 21 bases separated the two germline ends. The V gene's germline CDR1 is GTSNPN and CDR2 SVGIG (reference sequence). The CDR3 runs to 16 residues. The CDR3: CAWSPSHARIGEKLFF. CDR3 bases: TGTGCCTGGAGTCCCTCCCATGCCCGTATAGGAGAAAAACTGTTTTTT.

With respect to this clone: The CDR3 carries no conserved terminal phenylalanine or tryptophan, so it likely arises from a read error. The J gene is TRBJ2-7, the V gene TRBV10-1; D remains ambiguous. V shed 3 bases and J shed 0 bases, with 6 bases lying between them. Per germline, CDR1 WNHNN and CDR2 SYGVQD (reference sequence). The CDR3 spans 13 residues. In nucleotides, the CDR3 is TGCGCCAGCAGTGATACTTCCTCCTACGAGCAGTACTCC. Protein: CASSDTSSYEQYS.

This chain links TRBV7-2 with TRBJ2-5; D might be TRBD1 or TRBD2, each matching 7 bases. V lost 4 bases and J lost 5, with 14 bases in between. Germline values: CDR1 SGHTA, CDR2 FQGNSA. The CDR3 runs 14 residues. CDR3 protein: CASSYQGGEETQYF. The CDR3 DNA follows: TGTGCCAGCAGCTACCAGGGGGGGGAGGAGACCCAGTACTTC.

The genes are TRBV28 and TRBJ2-1; D perhaps matches TRBD2 (6 bases). This CDR3 contains 16 residues. Per the germline V gene, CDR1 is MDHEN and CDR2 is SYDVKM. V lost 6 bases and J lost 2, with 17 bases in between. CDR3 bases: TGTGCCAGCAGCGCTCCCCGGGACTCTGCCTACAATGAGCAGTTCTTC. It specifies CASSAPRDSAYNEQFF.

This clone was counted between two and nine times. The rearrangement links TRBV2 to TRBJ1-1, with no clear D. From germline, CDR1 is SNHLY and CDR2 FYNNEI. This CDR3 has 13 residues. Trimming removed 7 bases at V and 1 base at J, with 10 bases between. This chain's CDR3 is CASIPNRNTEAFF. The CDR3 bases are TGTGCCAGCATCCCCAATAGGAACACTGAAGCTTTCTTT.

The CDR3 bases are TGTGCCAGCAGCCGTGAGGGTACAGATACGCAGTATTTT. As protein: CASSREGTDTQYF. The chain recombines TRBV11-2 with TRBJ2-3, with D maybe TRBD2 (5 bases). The CDR3 is 13 residues long. Germline V CDR1 and CDR2: SGHAT, FQNNGV. V lost 5 bases to trimming and J lost 3 bases, with 9 bases between them. Based on the CDR3 plus reference TRBV11-2 and TRBJ2-3, the full variable domain is EAGVAQSPRYKIIEKRQSVAFWCNPISGHATLYWYQQILGQGPKLLIQFQNNGVVDDSQLPKDRFSAERLKGVDSTLKIQPAKLEDSAVYLCASSREGTDTQYFGPGTRLTVL.

The CDR3 DNA is TGCGCCAGCAGCCCCCTTCGGACAGGAGAGACTGAAGCTTTCTTT. Translation gives CASSPLRTGETEAFF. The rearrangement links TRBV5-1 to TRBJ1-1, with 7 bases that match TRBD1. CDR3 length: 15 amino acids. With V trimmed by 4 bases and J by 5 bases, 11 bases remained unmatched. CDR1 is SGHRS and CDR2 is YFSETQ in the germline V gene.

This clone was observed a few times. This rearrangement joins TRBV7-9 to TRBJ2-1, with 8 bases fitting TRBD2. With V trimmed by 5 bases and J by 8 bases, 8 bases remained unmatched. Germline CDR1 and CDR2: SEHNR and FQNEAQ (reference sequence). This CDR3 is built from 14 residues. The CDR3 protein is CASSTSGPRDEQFF. The CDR3 coding sequence is TGTGCCAGCAGCACTAGCGGACCCAGGGATGAGCAGTTCTTC.

The CDR3 DNA reads as TGTGCCAGCAGCCCACAGGGAGTAGAAAATCAGCCCCAGCATTTT. Its protein is CASSPQGVENQPQHF. The chain couples TRBV2 to TRBJ1-5, with D tentatively TRBD1 (6 bases). The CDR3 spans 15 residues. Between the trimmed V and J ends, which lost 6 bases and 4 bases, there was a span of 16 bases. Per germline, CDR1 SNHLY and CDR2 FYNNEI.